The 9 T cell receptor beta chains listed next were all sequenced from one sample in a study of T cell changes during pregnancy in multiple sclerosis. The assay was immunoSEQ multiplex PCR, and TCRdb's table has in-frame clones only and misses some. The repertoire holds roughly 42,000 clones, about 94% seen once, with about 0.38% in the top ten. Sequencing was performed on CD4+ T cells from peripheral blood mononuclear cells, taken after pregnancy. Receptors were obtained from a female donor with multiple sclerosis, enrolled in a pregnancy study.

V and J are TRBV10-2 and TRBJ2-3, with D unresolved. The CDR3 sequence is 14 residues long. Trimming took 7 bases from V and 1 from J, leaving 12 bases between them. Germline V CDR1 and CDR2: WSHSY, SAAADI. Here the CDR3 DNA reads TGCGCCAGCACGCCGGTTTATGGCACAGATACGCAGTATTTT. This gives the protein CASTPVYGTDTQYF.

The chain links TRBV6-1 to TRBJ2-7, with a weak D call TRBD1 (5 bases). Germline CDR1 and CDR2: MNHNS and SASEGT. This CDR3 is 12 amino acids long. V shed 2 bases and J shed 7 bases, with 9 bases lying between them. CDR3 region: CASSELGLEQYF. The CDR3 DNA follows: TGTGCCAGCAGTGAATTGGGGCTGGAGCAGTACTTC.

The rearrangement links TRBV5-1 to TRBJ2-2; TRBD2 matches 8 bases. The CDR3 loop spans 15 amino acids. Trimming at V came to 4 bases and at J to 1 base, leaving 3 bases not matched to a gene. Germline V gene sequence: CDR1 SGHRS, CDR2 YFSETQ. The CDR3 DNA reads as TGCGCCAGCAGCGTAGCGGGGATGAACACCGGGGAGCTGTTTTTT. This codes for CASSVAGMNTGELFF.

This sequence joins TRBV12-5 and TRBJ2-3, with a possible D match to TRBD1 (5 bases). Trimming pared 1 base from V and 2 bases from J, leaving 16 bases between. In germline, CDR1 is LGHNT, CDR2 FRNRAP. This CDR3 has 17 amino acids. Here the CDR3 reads CASGLGRGPVYTDTQYF. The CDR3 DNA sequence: TGTGCTAGTGGTTTGGGAAGGGGCCCCGTCTACACAGATACGCAGTATTTT.

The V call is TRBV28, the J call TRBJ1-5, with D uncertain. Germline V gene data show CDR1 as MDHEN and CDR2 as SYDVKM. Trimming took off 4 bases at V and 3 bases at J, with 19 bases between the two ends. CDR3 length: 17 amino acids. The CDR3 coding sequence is TGTGCCAGCAGTTCAAACGGGTTCCCCAAGATCAATCAGCCCCAGCATTTT. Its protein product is CASSSNGFPKINQPQHF.

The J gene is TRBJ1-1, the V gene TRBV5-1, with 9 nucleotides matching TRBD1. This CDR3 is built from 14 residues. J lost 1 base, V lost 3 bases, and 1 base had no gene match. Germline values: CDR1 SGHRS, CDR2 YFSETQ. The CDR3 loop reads CASSSQGANTEAFF. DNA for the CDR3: TGCGCCAGCAGCTCACAGGGGGCGAACACTGAAGCTTTCTTT.

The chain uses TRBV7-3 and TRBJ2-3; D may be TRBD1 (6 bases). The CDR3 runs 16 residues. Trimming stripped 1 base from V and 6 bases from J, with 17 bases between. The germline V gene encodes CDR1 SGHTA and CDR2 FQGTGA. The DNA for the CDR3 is TGTGCCAGCAGCTTAAGGGGTTTGAGGGGGTCCGATACGCAGTATTTT. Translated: CASSLRGLRGSDTQYF.

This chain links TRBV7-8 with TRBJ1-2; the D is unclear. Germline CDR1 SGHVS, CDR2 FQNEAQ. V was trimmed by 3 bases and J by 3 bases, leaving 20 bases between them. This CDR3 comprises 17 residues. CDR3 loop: CASSFGRRRGSDYGYTF. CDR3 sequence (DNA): TGTGCCAGCAGCTTTGGGAGGCGGCGAGGATCCGACTATGGCTACACCTTC.

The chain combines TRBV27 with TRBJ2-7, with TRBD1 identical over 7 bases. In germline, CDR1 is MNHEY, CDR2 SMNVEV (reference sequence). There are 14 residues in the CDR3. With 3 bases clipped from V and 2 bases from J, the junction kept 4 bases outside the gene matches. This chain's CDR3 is CASSLTGRAYEQYF. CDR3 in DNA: TGTGCCAGCAGTTTGACAGGGCGCGCCTACGAGCAGTACTTC.